Following are 6 T cell receptor beta chains from one sample sequenced in a study of cytomegalovirus exposure and HLA in healthy donors. PCR used 60 Vbeta primers and 13 Jbeta primers. Measured with immunoSEQ multiplex PCR; TCRdb has only the in-frame clones, and not every one. The sample has about 190,000 clones; almost 80% are singletons. The source material was PBMCs. The receptors shown here come from a woman between 18 and 29 years old in good health and CMV-seronegative.

The CDR3 DNA reads TGTGCCAGCAGCTACATGGGGGGTTTTGGAAACACCATATATTTT. Encoded protein: CASSYMGGFGNTIYF. The V and J genes are TRBV7-9 and TRBJ1-3; a possible D gene is TRBD1 (5 bases). CDR3 size: 15 residues. The ends were cut back, 4 bases at V and 3 bases at J, with 13 bases in the middle. Germline V lookup: CDR1 SEHNR, CDR2 FQNEAQ (reference sequence). Full variable domain (outside the CDR3, taken from reference TRBV7-9 and TRBJ1-3): DTGVSQNPRHKITKRGQNVTFRCDPISEHNRLYWYRQTLGQGPEFLTYFQNEAQLEKSRLLSDRFSAERPKGSFSTLEIQRTEQGDSAMYLCASSYMGGFGNTIYFGEGSWLTVV.

The chain carries TRBV6-5 and TRBJ2-3; D is perhaps TRBD1 (7 bases). Trimming pared 11 bases from V and 5 bases from J, leaving 20 bases between. Per germline, CDR1 MNHEY and CDR2 SVGAGI. This CDR3 is built from 14 residues. The CDR3 DNA is TGTGCCGAGGGGGCGGGCTACGGGGGAGATACGCAGTATTTT. Protein sequence: CAEGAGYGGDTQYF.

The genes are TRBV9 and TRBJ2-2, with 7 bases aligning to TRBD2. Germline V gene data show CDR1 as SGDLS and CDR2 as YYNGEE. The ends lost 3 bases at V and 0 bases at J; junction bases unmatched: 5. This CDR3 region has 16 residues. The CDR3 reads CASSGYGGTNTGELFF. CDR3 sequence (DNA): TGTGCCAGCAGCGGATACGGGGGGACGAACACCGGGGAGCTGTTTTTT.

The chain has TRBV19 and TRBJ2-1; TRBD2 aligns across 9 bases. Unmatched junction bases numbered 10, after V lost 6 bases and J lost 4 bases. There are 16 residues in the CDR3. CDR1 and CDR2 from the germline V gene are LNHDA and SQIVND (reference sequence). The CDR3 DNA reads TGTGCCAGTAGGGGTAGTACTAGCGGGCTATACAATGAGCAGTTCTTC. Translating it yields CASRGSTSGLYNEQFF.

This sequence joins TRBV5-1 and TRBJ1-4; D is ambiguous. Germline CDR1 SGHRS, CDR2 YFSETQ. V dropped 4 bases and J dropped 4 bases, with 17 bases sitting between them. The length of the CDR3 is 16 residues. The CDR3 protein is CASSGPRESDNEKLFF. The CDR3 DNA is TGCGCCAGCAGCGGACCGAGGGAGAGTGATAATGAAAAACTGTTTTTT.

J is TRBJ1-1 and V is TRBV9; 7 positions agree with TRBD1. CDR3 length equals 15 residues. The ends lost 0 bases at V and 11 bases at J; junction bases unmatched: 13. Germline lookup yields CDR1 SGDLS and CDR2 YYNGEE. The CDR3 loop is CASSVDLTGEEDAFF. CDR3 bases: TGTGCCAGCAGCGTAGACCTCACAGGGGAAGAGGACGCTTTCTTT. Combining the CDR3 with reference TRBV9 and TRBJ1-1 gives the whole variable domain DSGVTQTPKHLITATGQRVTLRCSPRSGDLSVYWYQQSLDQGLQFLIQYYNGEERAKGNILERFSAQQFPDLHSELNLSSLELGDSALYFCASSVDLTGEEDAFFGQGTRLTVV.